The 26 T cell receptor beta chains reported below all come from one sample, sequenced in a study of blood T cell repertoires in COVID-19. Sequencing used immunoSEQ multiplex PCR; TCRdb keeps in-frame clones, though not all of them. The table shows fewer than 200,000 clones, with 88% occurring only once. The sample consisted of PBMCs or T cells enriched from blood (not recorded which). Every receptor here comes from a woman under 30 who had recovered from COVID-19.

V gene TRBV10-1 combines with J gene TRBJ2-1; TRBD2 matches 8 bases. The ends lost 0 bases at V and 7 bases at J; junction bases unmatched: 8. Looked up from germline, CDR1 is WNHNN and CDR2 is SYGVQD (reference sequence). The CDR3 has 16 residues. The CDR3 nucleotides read TGCGCCAGCAGTGAGTCTGGTTCGGGGGGGCGGAATGAGCAGTTCTTC. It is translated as CASSESGSGGRNEQFF.

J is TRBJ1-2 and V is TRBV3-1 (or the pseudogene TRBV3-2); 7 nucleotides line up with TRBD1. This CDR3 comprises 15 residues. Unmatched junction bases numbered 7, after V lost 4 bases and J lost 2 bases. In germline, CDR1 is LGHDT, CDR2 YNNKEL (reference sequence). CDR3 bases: TGTGCCAGCAGCCCGGGCACGACAGGGAACTATGGCTACACCTTC. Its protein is CASSPGTTGNYGYTF.

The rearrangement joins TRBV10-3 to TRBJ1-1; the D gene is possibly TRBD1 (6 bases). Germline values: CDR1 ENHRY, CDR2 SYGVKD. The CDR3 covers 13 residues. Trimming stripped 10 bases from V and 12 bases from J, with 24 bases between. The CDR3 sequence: CATHYRDNGTTFF. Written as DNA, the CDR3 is TGTGCCACTCATTACCGGGACAATGGTACTACTTTCTTT.

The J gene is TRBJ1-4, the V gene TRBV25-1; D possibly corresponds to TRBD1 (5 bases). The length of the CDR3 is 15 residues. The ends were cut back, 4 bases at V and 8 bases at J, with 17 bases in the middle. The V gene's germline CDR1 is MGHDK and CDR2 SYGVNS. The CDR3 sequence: CASSGYFGGEEKLFF. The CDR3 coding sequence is TGTGCCAGCAGTGGTTATTTTGGAGGGGAAGAAAAACTGTTTTTT.

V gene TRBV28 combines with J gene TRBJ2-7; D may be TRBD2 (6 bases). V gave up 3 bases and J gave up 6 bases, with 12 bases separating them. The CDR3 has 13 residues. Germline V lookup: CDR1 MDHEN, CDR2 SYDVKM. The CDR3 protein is CASSFLQEGEQYF. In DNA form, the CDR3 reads TGTGCCAGCAGTTTTCTCCAGGAGGGCGAGCAGTACTTC.

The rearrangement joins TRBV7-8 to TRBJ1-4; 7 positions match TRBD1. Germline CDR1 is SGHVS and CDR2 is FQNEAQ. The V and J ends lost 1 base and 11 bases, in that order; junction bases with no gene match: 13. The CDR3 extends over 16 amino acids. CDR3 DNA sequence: TGTGCCAGCAGCTTAGGTGGCAGGGGGACGTCAGGGAAACTGTTTTTT. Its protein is CASSLGGRGTSGKLFF.

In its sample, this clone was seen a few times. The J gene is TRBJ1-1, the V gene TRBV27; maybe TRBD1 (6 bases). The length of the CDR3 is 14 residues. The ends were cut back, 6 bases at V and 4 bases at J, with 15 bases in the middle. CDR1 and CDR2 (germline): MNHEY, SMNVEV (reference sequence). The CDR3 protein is CASSQQGTSTEAFF. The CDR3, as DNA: TGTGCCAGCAGCCAACAGGGAACTTCCACTGAAGCTTTCTTT.

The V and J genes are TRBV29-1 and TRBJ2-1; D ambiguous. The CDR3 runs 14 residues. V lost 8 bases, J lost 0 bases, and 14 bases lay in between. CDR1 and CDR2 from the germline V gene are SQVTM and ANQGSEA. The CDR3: CSCTRYSSYNEQFF. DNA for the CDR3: TGCAGCTGTACCAGGTACAGCTCCTACAATGAGCAGTTCTTC.

In nucleotides, the CDR3 is TGCGCCAGCAGCTTGGGGGGCGACTTGTACAATGAGCAGTTCTTC. Translating gives CASSLGGDLYNEQFF. The chain is built from TRBV5-1 and TRBJ2-1, with D possibly matching TRBD1 (5 bases). V lost 0 bases, J lost 4 bases, and 11 bases lay in between. Looked up from germline, CDR1 is SGHRS and CDR2 is YFSETQ. CDR3 size: 15 residues.

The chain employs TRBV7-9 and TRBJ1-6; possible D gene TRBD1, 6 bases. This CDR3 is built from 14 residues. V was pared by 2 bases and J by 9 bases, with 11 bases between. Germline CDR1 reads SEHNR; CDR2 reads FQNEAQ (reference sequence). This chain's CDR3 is CASSLRGGVSPLHF. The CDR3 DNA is TGTGCCAGCAGCTTAAGGGGGGGAGTTTCACCCCTCCACTTT.

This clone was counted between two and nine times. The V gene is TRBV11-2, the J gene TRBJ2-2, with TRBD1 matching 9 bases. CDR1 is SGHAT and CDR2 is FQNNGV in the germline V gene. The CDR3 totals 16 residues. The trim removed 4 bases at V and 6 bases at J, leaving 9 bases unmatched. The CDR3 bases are TGTGCCAGCAGCTCGCCGGGACAGGGTCTTTCCGGGGAGCTGTTTTTT. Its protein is CASSSPGQGLSGELFF.

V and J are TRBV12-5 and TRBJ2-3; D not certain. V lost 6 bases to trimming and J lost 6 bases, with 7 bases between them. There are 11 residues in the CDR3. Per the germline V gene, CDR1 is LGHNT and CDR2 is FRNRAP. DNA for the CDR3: TGTGCTAGTGGCCGCCAGGATACGCAGTATTTT. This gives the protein CASGRQDTQYF.

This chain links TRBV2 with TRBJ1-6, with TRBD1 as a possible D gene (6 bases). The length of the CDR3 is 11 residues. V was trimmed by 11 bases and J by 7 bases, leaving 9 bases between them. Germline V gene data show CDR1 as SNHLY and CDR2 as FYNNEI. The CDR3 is CAGGTNSPLHF. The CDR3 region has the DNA TGTGCCGGGGGCACCAATTCACCCCTCCACTTT.

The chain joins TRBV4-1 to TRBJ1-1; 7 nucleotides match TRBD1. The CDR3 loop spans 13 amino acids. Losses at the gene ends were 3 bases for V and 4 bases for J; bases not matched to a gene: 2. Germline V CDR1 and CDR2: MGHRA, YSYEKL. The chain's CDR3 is CASSQRQGTEAFF. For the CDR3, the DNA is TGCGCCAGCAGCCAGAGACAGGGCACTGAAGCTTTCTTT.

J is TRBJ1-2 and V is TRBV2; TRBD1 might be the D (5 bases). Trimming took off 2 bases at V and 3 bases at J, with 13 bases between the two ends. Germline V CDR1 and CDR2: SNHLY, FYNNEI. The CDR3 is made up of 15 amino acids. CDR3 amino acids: CASSERSGWDYGYTF. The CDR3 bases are TGTGCCAGCAGTGAACGGTCAGGGTGGGACTATGGCTACACCTTC. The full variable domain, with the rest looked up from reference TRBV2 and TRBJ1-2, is EPEVTQTPSHQVTQMGQEVILRCVPISNHLYFYWYRQILGQKVEFLVSFYNNEISEKSEIFDDQFSVERPDGSNFTLKIRSTKLEDSAMYFCASSERSGWDYGYTFGSGTRLTVV.

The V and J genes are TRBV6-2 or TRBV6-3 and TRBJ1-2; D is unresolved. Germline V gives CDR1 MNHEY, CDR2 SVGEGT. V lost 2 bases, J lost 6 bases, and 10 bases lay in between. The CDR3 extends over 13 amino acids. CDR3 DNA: TGTGCCAGCAGTTACCGGGGAATGAATGGCTACACCTTC. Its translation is CASSYRGMNGYTF.

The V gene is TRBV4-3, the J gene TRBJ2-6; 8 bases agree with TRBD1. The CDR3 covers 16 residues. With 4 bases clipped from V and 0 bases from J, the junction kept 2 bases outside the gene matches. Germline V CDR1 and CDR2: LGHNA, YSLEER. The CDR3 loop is CASSRTGYSGANVLTF. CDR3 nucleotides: TGCGCCAGCAGCCGGACAGGGTACTCTGGGGCCAACGTCCTGACTTTC.

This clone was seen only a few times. The DNA for the CDR3 is TGTGCCAGCAGTCGGTTCTACGAGCAGTACTTC. It is translated as CASSRFYEQYF. This chain joins TRBV12-3 or TRBV12-4 and TRBJ2-7; no firm D call. CDR3 length equals 11 residues. The V gene lost 5 bases and the J gene lost 3 bases, with 5 bases spanning the gap.

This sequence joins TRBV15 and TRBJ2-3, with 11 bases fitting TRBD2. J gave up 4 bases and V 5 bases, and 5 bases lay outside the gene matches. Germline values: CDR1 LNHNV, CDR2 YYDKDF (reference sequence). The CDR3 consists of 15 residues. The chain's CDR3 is CATSGSGGASDTQYF. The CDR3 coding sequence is TGTGCCACCAGCGGTAGCGGGGGGGCCTCAGATACGCAGTATTTT.

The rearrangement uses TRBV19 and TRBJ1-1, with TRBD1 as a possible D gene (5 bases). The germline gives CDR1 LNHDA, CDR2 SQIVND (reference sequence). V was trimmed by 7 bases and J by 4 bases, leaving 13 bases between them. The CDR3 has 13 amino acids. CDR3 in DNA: TGTGCCAGTACCGAAGGAAGGGGCACTGAAGCTTTCTTT. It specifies CASTEGRGTEAFF.

The CDR3 DNA follows: TGTGCCATCAGTGGGGACTCTGGCTCCTACAATGAGCAGTTCTTC. Residues: CAISGDSGSYNEQFF. The genes are TRBV10-3 and TRBJ2-1; D is perhaps TRBD2 (6 bases). Germline V gene lookup returns CDR1 ENHRY and CDR2 SYGVKD. This CDR3 spans 15 amino acids. V lost 4 bases to trimming and J lost 0 bases, with 10 bases between them.

The DNA for the CDR3 is TGTGCCAGCAGTTTACCACAGGGCACCGGGGAGCTGTTTTTT. Translation: CASSLPQGTGELFF. The chain has TRBV28 and TRBJ2-2, with a weak D call TRBD1 (6 bases). The CDR3 extends over 14 amino acids. V was pared by 2 bases and J by 4 bases, with 8 bases between. Germline V lookup: CDR1 MDHEN, CDR2 SYDVKM.

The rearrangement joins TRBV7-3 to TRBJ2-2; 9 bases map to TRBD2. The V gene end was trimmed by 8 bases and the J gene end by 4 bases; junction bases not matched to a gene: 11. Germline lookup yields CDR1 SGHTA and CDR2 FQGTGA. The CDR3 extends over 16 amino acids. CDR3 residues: CASGNPSGKVTGELFF. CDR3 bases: TGTGCCAGCGGAAATCCTAGCGGGAAGGTCACCGGGGAGCTGTTTTTT.

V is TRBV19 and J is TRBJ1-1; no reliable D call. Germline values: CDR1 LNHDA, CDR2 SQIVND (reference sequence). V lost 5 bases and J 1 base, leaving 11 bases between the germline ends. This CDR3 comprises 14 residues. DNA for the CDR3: TGTGCCAGTAGTGATTACGGAGAGAACACTGAAGCTTTCTTT. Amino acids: CASSDYGENTEAFF.

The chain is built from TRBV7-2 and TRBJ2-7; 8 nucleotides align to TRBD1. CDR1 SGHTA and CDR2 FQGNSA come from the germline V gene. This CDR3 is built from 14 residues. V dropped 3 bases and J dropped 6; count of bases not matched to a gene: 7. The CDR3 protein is CASSLIGQGIEQYF. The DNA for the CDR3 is TGTGCCAGCAGCTTGATCGGACAGGGCATCGAGCAGTACTTC.

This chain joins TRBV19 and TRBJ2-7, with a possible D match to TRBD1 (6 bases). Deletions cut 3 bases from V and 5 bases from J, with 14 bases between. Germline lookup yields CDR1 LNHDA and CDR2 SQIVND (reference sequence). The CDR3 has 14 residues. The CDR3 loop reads CASSMAQGRNEQYF. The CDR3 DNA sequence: TGTGCCAGTAGTATGGCCCAGGGGAGAAACGAGCAGTACTTC.